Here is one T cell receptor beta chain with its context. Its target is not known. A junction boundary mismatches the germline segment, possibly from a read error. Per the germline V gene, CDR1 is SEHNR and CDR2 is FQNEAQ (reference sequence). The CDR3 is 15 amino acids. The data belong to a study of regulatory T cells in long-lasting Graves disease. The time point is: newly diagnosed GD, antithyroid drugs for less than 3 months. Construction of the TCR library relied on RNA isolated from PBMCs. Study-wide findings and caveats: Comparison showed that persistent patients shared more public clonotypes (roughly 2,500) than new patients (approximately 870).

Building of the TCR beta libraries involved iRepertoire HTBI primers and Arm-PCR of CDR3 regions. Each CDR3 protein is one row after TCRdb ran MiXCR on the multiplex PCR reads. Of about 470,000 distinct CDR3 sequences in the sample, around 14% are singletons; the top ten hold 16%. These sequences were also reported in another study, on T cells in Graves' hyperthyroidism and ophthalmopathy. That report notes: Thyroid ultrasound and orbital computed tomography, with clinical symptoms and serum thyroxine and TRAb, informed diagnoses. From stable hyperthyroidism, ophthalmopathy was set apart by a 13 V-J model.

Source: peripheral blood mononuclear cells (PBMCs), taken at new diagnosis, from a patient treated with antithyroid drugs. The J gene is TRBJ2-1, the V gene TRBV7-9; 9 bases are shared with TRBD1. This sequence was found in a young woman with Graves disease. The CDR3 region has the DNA TGTGCCAGCAGCTATGGGGACAGGGTGAACAATGAGCGGTTCTTC. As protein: CASSYGDRVNNERFF.